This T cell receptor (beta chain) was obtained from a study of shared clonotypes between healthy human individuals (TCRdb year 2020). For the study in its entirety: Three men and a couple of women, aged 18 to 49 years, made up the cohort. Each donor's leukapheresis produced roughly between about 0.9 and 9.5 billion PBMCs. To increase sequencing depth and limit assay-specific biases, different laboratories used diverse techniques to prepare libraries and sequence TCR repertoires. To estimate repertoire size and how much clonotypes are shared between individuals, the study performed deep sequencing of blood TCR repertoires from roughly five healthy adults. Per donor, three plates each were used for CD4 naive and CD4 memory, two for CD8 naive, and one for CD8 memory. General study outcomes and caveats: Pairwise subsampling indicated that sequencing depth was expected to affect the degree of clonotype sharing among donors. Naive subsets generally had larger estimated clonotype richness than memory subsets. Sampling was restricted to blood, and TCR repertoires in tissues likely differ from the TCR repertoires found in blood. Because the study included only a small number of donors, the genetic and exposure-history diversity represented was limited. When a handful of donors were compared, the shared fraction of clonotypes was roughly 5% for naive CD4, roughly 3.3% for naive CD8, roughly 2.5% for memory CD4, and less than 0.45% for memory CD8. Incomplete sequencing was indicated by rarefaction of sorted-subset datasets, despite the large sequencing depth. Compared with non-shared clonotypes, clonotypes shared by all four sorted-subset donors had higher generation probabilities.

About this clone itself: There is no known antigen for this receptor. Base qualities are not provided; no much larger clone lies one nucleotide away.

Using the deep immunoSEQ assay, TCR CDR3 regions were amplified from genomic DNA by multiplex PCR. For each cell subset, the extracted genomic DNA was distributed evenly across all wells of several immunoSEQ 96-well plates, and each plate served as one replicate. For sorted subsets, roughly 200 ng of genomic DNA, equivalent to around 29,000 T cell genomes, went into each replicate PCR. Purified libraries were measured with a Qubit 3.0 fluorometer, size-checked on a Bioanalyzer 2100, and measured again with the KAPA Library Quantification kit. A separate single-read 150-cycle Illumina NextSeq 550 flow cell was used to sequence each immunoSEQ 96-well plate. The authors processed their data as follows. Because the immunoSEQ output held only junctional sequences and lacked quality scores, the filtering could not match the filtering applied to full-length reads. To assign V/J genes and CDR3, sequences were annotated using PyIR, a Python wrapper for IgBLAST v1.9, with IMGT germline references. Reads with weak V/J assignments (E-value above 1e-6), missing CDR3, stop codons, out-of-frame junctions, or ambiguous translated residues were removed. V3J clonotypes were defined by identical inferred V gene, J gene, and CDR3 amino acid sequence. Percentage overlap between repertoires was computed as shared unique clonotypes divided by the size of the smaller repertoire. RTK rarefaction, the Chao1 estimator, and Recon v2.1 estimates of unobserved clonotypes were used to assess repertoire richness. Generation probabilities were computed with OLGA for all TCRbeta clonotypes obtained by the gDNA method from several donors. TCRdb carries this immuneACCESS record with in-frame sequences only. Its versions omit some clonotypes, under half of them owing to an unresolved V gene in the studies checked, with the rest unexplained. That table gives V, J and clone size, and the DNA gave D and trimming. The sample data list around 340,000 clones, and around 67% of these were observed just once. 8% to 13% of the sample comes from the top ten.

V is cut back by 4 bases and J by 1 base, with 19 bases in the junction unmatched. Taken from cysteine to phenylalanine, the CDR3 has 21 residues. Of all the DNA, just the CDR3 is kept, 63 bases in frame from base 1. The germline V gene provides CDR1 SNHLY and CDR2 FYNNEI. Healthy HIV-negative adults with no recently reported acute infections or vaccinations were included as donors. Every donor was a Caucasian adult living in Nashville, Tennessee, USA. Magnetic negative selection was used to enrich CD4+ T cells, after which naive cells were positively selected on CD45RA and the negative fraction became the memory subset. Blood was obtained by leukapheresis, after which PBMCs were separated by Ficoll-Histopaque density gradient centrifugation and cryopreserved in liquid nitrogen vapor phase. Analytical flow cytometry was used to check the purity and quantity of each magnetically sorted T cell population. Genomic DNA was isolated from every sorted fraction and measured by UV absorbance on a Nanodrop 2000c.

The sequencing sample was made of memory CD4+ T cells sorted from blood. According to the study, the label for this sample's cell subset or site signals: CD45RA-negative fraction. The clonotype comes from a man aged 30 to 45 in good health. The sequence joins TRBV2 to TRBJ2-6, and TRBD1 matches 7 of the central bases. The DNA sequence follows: TGTGCCAGCAGTGTAACCCACCCACGGGACAGCCTACAATCTGGGGCCAACGTCCTGACTTTC. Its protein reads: CASSVTHPRDSLQSGANVLTF.